This passage covers 23 T cell receptor beta chains from one sample sequenced in a study of blood T cell repertoires in COVID-19. Assay: immunoSEQ multiplex PCR; the TCRdb copy retains only in-frame clones and omits some. Here the sample spans around 100,000 clones, approximately 84% being singletons. The sequencing input was peripheral blood. The receptors derive from a woman aged 55-70 years with acute or convalescent COVID-19.

This sequence joins TRBV7-3 and TRBJ2-1, with 7 positions matching TRBD1. The V segment lost 4 bases and the J segment 7 bases; nucleotides outside the gene matches: 4. Germline lookup yields CDR1 SGHTA and CDR2 FQGTGA. The CDR3 contains 13 residues. In DNA form, the CDR3 reads TGTGCCAGCAGCTCGAACAGGGGAAATGAGCAGTTCTTC. Translating it yields CASSSNRGNEQFF.

This chain connects TRBV2 to TRBJ2-3, with unresolved D. V lost 6 bases, J lost 0 bases, and 7 bases lay in between. The CDR3 covers 13 residues. The V gene's germline CDR1 is SNHLY and CDR2 FYNNEI. The CDR3 reads CASRKTSTDTQYF. The CDR3 DNA reads as TGTGCCAGCAGGAAGACTAGCACAGATACGCAGTATTTT. Drawing the rest from reference TRBV2 and TRBJ2-3, the complete variable domain is EPEVTQTPSHQVTQMGQEVILRCVPISNHLYFYWYRQILGQKVEFLVSFYNNEISEKSEIFDDQFSVERPDGSNFTLKIRSTKLEDSAMYFCASRKTSTDTQYFGPGTRLTVL.

The chain uses TRBV5-6 and TRBJ1-6; 9 nucleotides align to TRBD1. Germline lookup yields CDR1 SGHDT and CDR2 YYEEEE. With 4 bases clipped from V and 10 bases from J, the junction kept 12 bases outside the gene matches. The CDR3 totals 16 residues. The CDR3: CASSQEGQGRISPLHF. The CDR3, as DNA: TGTGCCAGCAGCCAAGAAGGACAGGGGCGTATCTCACCCCTCCACTTT. The full variable domain, rest sourced from reference TRBV5-6 and TRBJ1-6, is DAGVTQSPTHLIKTRGQQVTLRCSPKSGHDTVSWYQQALGQGPQFIFQYYEEEERQRGNFPDRFSGHQFPNYSSELNVNALLLGDSALYLCASSQEGQGRISPLHFGNGTRLTVT.

The chain employs TRBV5-1 and TRBJ2-3, with D maybe TRBD1 (6 bases). Germline-derived CDR1 and CDR2 are SGHRS and YFSETQ. The CDR3 covers 15 residues. Trimming shortened V by 3 bases and J by 2 bases, and 13 bases separated the two germline ends. The CDR3 loop reads CASSSSGATTDTQYF. The CDR3 region has the DNA TGCGCCAGCAGCTCGTCAGGGGCTACCACAGATACGCAGTATTTT.

The chain couples TRBV10-3 to TRBJ2-1; 8 nucleotides align to TRBD2. Trimming at V came to 4 bases and at J to 4 bases, leaving 12 bases not matched to a gene. The CDR3 has 17 amino acids. Germline V CDR1 and CDR2: ENHRY, SYGVKD. For the CDR3, the DNA is TGTGCCATCAGTGGCCCCGAGGGCGGGGGGTCTTACAATGAGCAGTTCTTC. Translated, it gives CAISGPEGGGSYNEQFF.

The J gene is TRBJ2-1, the V gene TRBV15; 7 nucleotides match TRBD1. V was pared by 5 bases and J by 13 bases, with 11 bases of the junction left unmatched. The CDR3 totals 13 residues. Germline CDR1 reads LNHNV; CDR2 reads YYDKDF (reference sequence). The CDR3 loop is CATSGRQGTIQFF. In nucleotides, the CDR3 is TGTGCCACCAGCGGGAGACAGGGCACCATACAGTTCTTC.

The genes are TRBV3-1 (or the pseudogene TRBV3-2) and TRBJ1-1; D remains ambiguous. With 3 bases removed from V and 7 bases from J, the gap between germline ends came to 9 bases. Germline V CDR1 and CDR2: LGHDT, YNNKEL (reference sequence). This CDR3 is built from 12 residues. The CDR3 DNA follows: TGTGCCAGCAGCCATTCCGGGATTGAAGCTTTCTTT. Amino acid sequence: CASSHSGIEAFF.

V gene TRBV18 combines with J gene TRBJ1-2, with D perhaps matching TRBD1 (6 bases). Trimming removed 3 bases at V and 1 base at J, with 9 bases between. Germline loops: CDR1 KGHSH, CDR2 LQKENI. This CDR3 has 14 amino acids. The CDR3 protein is CASSPGQRNYGYTF. The CDR3 bases are TGTGCCAGCTCACCCGGACAGCGTAACTATGGCTACACCTTC.

This clone turned up a few times. The chain links TRBV4-3 to TRBJ1-6, with D perhaps TRBD1 (5 bases). The CDR3 is 16 amino acids. V lost 0 bases and J lost 2, with 8 bases in between. Germline CDR1 LGHNA, CDR2 YSLEER. CDR3 residues: CASSQESRAYNSPLHF. As DNA, the CDR3 is TGCGCCAGCAGCCAAGAATCCAGGGCCTATAATTCACCCCTCCACTTT.

The chain uses TRBV5-6 and TRBJ2-5; 9 nucleotides line up with TRBD1. CDR3 length: 16 amino acids. The germline V gene encodes CDR1 SGHDT and CDR2 YYEEEE. J was trimmed by 7 bases and V by 4 bases; bases with no gene match: 14. The CDR3 DNA reads TGTGCCAGCAGCAGTACCGGGACAGGGTTTGAGGTGACCCAGTACTTC. Residues: CASSSTGTGFEVTQYF.

The chain links TRBV28 to TRBJ1-2, with 7 bases fitting TRBD1. The trim removed 7 bases at V and 7 bases at J, leaving 6 bases unmatched. CDR1 MDHEN and CDR2 SYDVKM come from the germline V gene. There are 12 residues in the CDR3. The CDR3 loop is CASTQTGFGYTF. CDR3 nucleotides: TGTGCCAGCACACAGACAGGGTTTGGCTACACCTTC.

Here the CDR3 reads CASTNRGGYGYTF. The CDR3 bases are TGCGCCAGCACCAACAGGGGAGGCTATGGCTACACCTTC. This chain uses TRBV5-1 with TRBJ1-2; 7 bases match TRBD1. Trimming removed 6 bases from V and 4 bases from J; junction bases left unmatched: 6. Per germline, CDR1 SGHRS and CDR2 YFSETQ. The CDR3 has 13 residues.

This clone was seen repeatedly, ten times or more. The CDR3 reads CAWNSFRGKADSPLHF. Written as DNA, the CDR3 is TGTGCCTGGAACTCCTTCAGGGGAAAAGCGGATTCACCCCTCCACTTT. This chain links TRBV30 with TRBJ1-6; a weak D match, TRBD1 (6 bases). This CDR3 has 16 amino acids. Germline values: CDR1 GTSNPN, CDR2 SVGIG (reference sequence). The V and J ends lost 4 bases and 8 bases respectively, with 21 bases between them.

V usage is TRBV9 and J usage is TRBJ1-1, with 8 bases identical to TRBD1. J was trimmed by 4 bases and V by 1 base; bases with no gene match: 12. Germline lookup yields CDR1 SGDLS and CDR2 YYNGEE. The CDR3 covers 17 residues. The CDR3 bases are TGTGCCAGCAGCGTAAGTACTCAGGACAGGGCCGGCACTGAAGCTTTCTTT. It codes for CASSVSTQDRAGTEAFF.

V gene TRBV3-1 (or the pseudogene TRBV3-2) combines with J gene TRBJ2-7, with 11 positions matching TRBD1. The CDR3 has 15 amino acids. Germline CDR1 is LGHDT and CDR2 is YNNKEL (reference sequence). V shed 2 bases and J 4 bases; nucleotides not matched to a gene: 4. CDR3 amino acids: CASSQQDRGLYEQYF. The CDR3 nucleotides read TGTGCCAGCAGCCAACAGGACAGGGGGCTTTACGAGCAGTACTTC.

The chain recombines TRBV5-1 with TRBJ1-3; weak D call: TRBD1 (5 bases). Trimming left V 0 bases short and J 1 base short, with 14 bases between. CDR3 length: 17 amino acids. Germline assignment: CDR1 SGHRS and CDR2 YFSETQ. DNA of the CDR3: TGCGCCAGCAGCTTGGATTCCAGGGCGAATTCTGGAAACACCATATATTTT. Translation: CASSLDSRANSGNTIYF.

J is TRBJ1-4 and V is TRBV2; possibly TRBD1 for D (5 bases). V was cut by 2 bases and J by 1 base, with 5 bases left in between. Germline V lookup: CDR1 SNHLY, CDR2 FYNNEI. This CDR3 has 14 amino acids. As DNA, the CDR3 is TGTGCCAGCAGTGAAACAGGAACTAATGAAAAACTGTTTTTT. Translated, it gives CASSETGTNEKLFF.

The genes are TRBV30 and TRBJ1-6; the D gene is possibly TRBD1 (6 bases). Germline V gives CDR1 GTSNPN, CDR2 SVGIG (reference sequence). The CDR3 sequence is 15 residues long. Trimming stripped 4 bases from V and 9 bases from J, with 19 bases between. CDR3 loop: CAWTRVGGGPSPLHF. The CDR3 DNA reads TGTGCCTGGACCAGGGTAGGGGGGGGTCCTTCACCCCTCCACTTT.

The chain couples TRBV11-3 to TRBJ2-7; 8 positions match TRBD1. Germline CDR1 and CDR2: SGHNT and YENEEA. J gave up 3 bases and V 2 bases, and 15 bases lay outside the gene matches. The CDR3 totals 18 residues. This CDR3 is CASSLSSLRTGMVYEQYF. The CDR3 bases are TGTGCCAGCAGCTTATCCTCCCTCCGGACAGGGATGGTCTACGAGCAGTACTTC.

This sequence joins TRBV7-2 and TRBJ1-1, with D perhaps TRBD1 (6 bases). Germline CDR1 reads SGHTA; CDR2 reads FQGNSA. Deletions cut 6 bases from V and 1 base from J, with 18 bases between. The length of the CDR3 is 16 residues. The CDR3 DNA is TGTGCCAGCAGACCTAGTTGGGGACACAAGAACACTGAAGCTTTCTTT. It is translated as CASRPSWGHKNTEAFF. Full variable domain (remainder filled in from reference TRBV7-2 and TRBJ1-1): GAGVSQSPSNKVTEKGKDVELRCDPISGHTALYWYRQSLGQGLEFLIYFQGNSAPDKSGLPSDRFSAERTGGSVSTLTIQRTQQEDSAVYLCASRPSWGHKNTEAFFGQGTRLTVV.

The CDR3 nucleotides are TGTGCCAGCCAGGGCCTGACCACCGGGGAGCTGTTTTTT. Protein: CASQGLTTGELFF. The chain carries TRBV2 and TRBJ2-2; possibly TRBD1 for D (5 bases). Germline values: CDR1 SNHLY, CDR2 FYNNEI. V was trimmed by 8 bases and J by 4 bases, leaving 11 bases between them. CDR3 length: 13 residues.

The V and J genes are TRBV5-1 and TRBJ1-1; 7 bases are shared with TRBD1. The CDR3 sequence is 16 residues long. The germline V gene has CDR1 SGHRS and CDR2 YFSETQ. V lost 4 bases to trimming and J lost 1 base; unmatched junction nucleotides: 10. The DNA of the CDR3 is TGCGCCAGCAGCCCCCAAGGGGGCACGGCGAACACTGAAGCTTTCTTT. Amino acid sequence: CASSPQGGTANTEAFF.

This clone was detected once. The V gene is TRBV24-1, the J gene TRBJ1-5; maybe TRBD1 (6 bases). Germline CDR1 is KGHDR and CDR2 is SFDVKD. V was pared by 7 bases and J by 2 bases, with 8 bases between. The CDR3 consists of 13 residues. In DNA, the CDR3 is TGTGCCACCAGCAGGGGCGGCAATCAGCCCCAGCATTTT. Translation gives CATSRGGNQPQHF.